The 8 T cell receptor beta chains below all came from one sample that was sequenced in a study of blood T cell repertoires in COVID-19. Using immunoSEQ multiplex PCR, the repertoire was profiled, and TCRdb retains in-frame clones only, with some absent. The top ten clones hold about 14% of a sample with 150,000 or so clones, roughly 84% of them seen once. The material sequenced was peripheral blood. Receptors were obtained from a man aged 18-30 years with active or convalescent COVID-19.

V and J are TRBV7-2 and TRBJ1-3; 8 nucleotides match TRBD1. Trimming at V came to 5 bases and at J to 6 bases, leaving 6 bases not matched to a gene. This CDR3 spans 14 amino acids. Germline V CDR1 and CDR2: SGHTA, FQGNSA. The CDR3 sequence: CASSTDRASNTIYF. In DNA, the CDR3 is TGTGCCAGCAGCACGGACAGGGCCTCAAACACCATATATTTT.

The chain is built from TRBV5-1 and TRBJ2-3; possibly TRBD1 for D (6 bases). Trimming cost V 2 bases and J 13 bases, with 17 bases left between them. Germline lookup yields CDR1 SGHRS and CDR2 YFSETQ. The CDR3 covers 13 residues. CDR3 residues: CASSFGGETGEYF. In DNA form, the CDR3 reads TGCGCCAGCAGCTTCGGTGGTGAGACAGGAGAGTATTTT.

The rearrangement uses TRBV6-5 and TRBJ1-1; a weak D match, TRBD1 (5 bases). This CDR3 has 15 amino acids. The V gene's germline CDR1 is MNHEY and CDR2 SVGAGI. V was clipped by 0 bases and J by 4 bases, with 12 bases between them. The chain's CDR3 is CASSYSRALGTEAFF. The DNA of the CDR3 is TGTGCCAGCAGTTACTCCAGGGCCCTCGGCACTGAAGCTTTCTTT.

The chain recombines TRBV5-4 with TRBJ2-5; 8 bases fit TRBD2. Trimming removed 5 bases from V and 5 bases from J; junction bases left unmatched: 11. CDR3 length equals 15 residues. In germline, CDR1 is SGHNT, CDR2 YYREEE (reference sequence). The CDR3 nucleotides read TGTGCCAGCAGTTCCCCCCGGACTAGCCGGGAGACCCAGTACTTC. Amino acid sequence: CASSSPRTSRETQYF. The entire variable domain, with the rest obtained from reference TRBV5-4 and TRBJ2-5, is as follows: ETGVTQSPTHLIKTRGQQVTLRCSSQSGHNTVSWYQQALGQGPQFIFQYYREEENGRGNFPPRFSGLQFPNYSSELNVNALELDDSALYLCASSSPRTSRETQYFGPGTRLLVL.

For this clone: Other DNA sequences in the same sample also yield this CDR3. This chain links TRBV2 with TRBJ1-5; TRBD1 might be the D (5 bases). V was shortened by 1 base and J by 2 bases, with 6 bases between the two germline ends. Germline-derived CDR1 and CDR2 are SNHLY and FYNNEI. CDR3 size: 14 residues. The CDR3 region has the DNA TGTGCCAGCAGTGAAGGACAGCGCAATCAGCCCCAGCATTTT. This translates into CASSEGQRNQPQHF.

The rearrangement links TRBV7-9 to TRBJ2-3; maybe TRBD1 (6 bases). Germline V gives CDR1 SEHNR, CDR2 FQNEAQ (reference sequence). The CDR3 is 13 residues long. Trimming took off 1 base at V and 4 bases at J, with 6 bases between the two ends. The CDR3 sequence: CASSLGGPDTQYF. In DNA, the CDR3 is TGTGCCAGCAGCTTAGGGGGGCCAGATACGCAGTATTTT.

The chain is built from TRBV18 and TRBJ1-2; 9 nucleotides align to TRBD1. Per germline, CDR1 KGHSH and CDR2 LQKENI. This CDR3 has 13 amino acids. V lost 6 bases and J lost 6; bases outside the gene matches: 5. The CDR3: CASSETGGNGYTF. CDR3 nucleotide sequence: TGTGCCAGCTCCGAGACAGGGGGAAATGGCTACACCTTC.

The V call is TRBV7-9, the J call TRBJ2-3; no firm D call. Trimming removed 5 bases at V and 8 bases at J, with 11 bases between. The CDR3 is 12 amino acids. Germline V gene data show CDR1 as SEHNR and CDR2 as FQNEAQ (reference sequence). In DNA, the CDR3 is TGTGCCAGCAGCCCCCGACACTCTACGCAGTATTTT. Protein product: CASSPRHSTQYF.